This T cell receptor (beta chain) was found in a study of cytotoxic CD8 clonotypes in ibrutinib-treated CLL. The wider study: Within the patient group, 11 were relapsed/refractory and 15 treatment-naive, and 17 were IGHV unmutated. The study recorded mean values of approximately 260,000 productive templates and 100,000 or so productive rearrangements per sample. Study outcomes and limitations: Public clonotypes proved infrequent, and on treatment they shrank or remained steady.

Depth targeted 1 in 200,000 to 1 in 1 million T cells, averaging about 9.2x coverage per clonotype. Data came from immunoSEQ multiplex PCR; TCRdb stores just in-frame clones and leaves some out. The table shows under 150,000 clones, with around 82% occurring only once. The CDR3 runs to 14 residues. Germline V gene sequence: CDR1 MNHEY, CDR2 SMNVEV (reference sequence). Trimming left V 3 bases short and J 1 base short, with 7 bases between. With respect to this clone: The antigen is unknown.

The chain has TRBV27 and TRBJ1-3, with unresolved D. This clonotype was obtained from a human donor with chronic lymphocytic leukemia. The specimen comprised PBMCs, sampled after 36 months of ibrutinib treatment. In DNA, the CDR3 is TGTGCCAGCAGTTTTATAGGATCTGGAAACACCATATATTTT. As protein: CASSFIGSGNTIYF.